This entry concerns a single T cell receptor (beta chain). Per the germline V gene, CDR1 is KGHSH and CDR2 is LQKENI. The CDR3 is made up of 16 amino acids. V lost 2 bases to trimming and J lost 0 bases; unmatched junction nucleotides: 3. The protocol was immunoSEQ multiplex PCR, while the TCRdb copy is restricted to in-frame clones and leaves out a portion. This sample has tens of thousands of clones, with roughly 90% found just once. The data originate from a study of cytomegalovirus exposure and HLA in healthy donors. The rearrangement links TRBV18 to TRBJ2-3; 9 bases line up with TRBD2. What was sequenced was PBMCs. This TCR came from a woman aged 18 to 35 in good health and CMV-seronegative. For the CDR3, the DNA is TGTGCCAGCTCACCAGGGACTAGCATTAGCACAGATACGCAGTATTTT. The encoded protein is CASSPGTSISTDTQYF. Using reference TRBV18 and TRBJ2-3 for the parts outside the CDR3, the full variable domain is NAGVMQNPRHLVRRRGQEARLRCSPMKGHSHVYWYRQLPEEGLKFMVYLQKENIIDESGMPKERFSAEFPKEGPSILRIQQVVRGDSAAYFCASSPGTSISTDTQYFGPGTRLTVL.